The 15 T cell receptor beta chains below come from one sample, sequenced in a study of regulatory T cells in long-lasting Graves disease. Sequencing libraries for TCR beta were prepared with iRepertoire HTBI primers and Arm-PCR of CDR3 regions. Each CDR3 protein gets one entry after TCRdb re-called the multiplex PCR reads with MiXCR. The profile shows roughly 300,000 distinct CDR3 sequences, around a fifth of them singletons. The time point is: persistent/refractory GD, antithyroid drugs over 5 years with positive TRAb. PBMC RNA served as the TCR library source. The sample was peripheral blood mononuclear cells (PBMCs), taken when the disease was refractory, from a patient treated with antithyroid drugs. All receptors derive from a female donor with Graves disease.

In DNA form, the CDR3 reads TGTGCCAGCAGCCAGCTTGTCTCGGCGAAAATACCCTACGAGCAGTACTTC. Translation gives CASSQLVSAKIPYEQYF. The chain has TRBV3-1 and TRBJ2-7; D is unresolved. V was pared by 3 bases and J by 2 bases, with 20 bases between. The CDR3 is made up of 17 amino acids. CDR1 LGHDT and CDR2 YNNKEL come from the germline V gene (reference sequence).

This chain uses TRBV30 with TRBJ2-5, with D uncertain. The germline CDR1 and CDR2 sequences are GTSNPN and SVGIG (reference sequence). The CDR3 has 13 residues. V lost 0 bases and J 2 bases, leaving 7 bases between the germline ends. The CDR3 here is CAWSVLVQETQYF. CDR3 DNA: TGTGCCTGGAGTGTACTTGTACAAGAGACCCAGTACTTC.

This clonotype occurred a few times. The CDR3 here is CASSRDRLPGSPLHF. In DNA form, the CDR3 reads TGCGCCAGCAGCCGGGACAGGCTACCGGGGTCACCCCTCCACTTT. The chain employs TRBV5-1 and TRBJ1-6; 8 positions agree with TRBD1. CDR3 size: 15 residues. From germline, CDR1 is SGHRS and CDR2 YFSETQ. The trim removed 4 bases at V and 10 bases at J, leaving 10 bases unmatched.

This clonotype was seen only a few times. CDR3 region: CSATRDGSSYEQYF. For the CDR3, the DNA is TGCAGTGCTACCCGGGACGGTAGTTCCTACGAGCAGTACTTC. The chain has TRBV20-1 and TRBJ2-7; D could derive from TRBD1 or TRBD2 (5 bases each). From germline, CDR1 is DFQATT and CDR2 SNEGSKA (reference sequence). Between the trimmed V and J ends, which lost 4 bases and 1 base, there was a span of 14 bases. The CDR3 is 14 residues long.

On this clonotype: With only one base between it and a far larger clone, this is likely a read error. The CDR3 is CASSYQEGPGIIEQFF. CDR3 nucleotide sequence: TGTGCCAGCAGCTACCAGGAGGGCCCCGGTATTATTGAGCAGTTCTTC. This chain links TRBV12-3 or TRBV12-4 with TRBJ2-7; D is perhaps TRBD2 (6 bases). The end of the DNA fits TRBJ2-1 better, so the J call may be wrong. The CDR3 consists of 16 residues.

V gene TRBV29-1 combines with J gene TRBJ2-3; tentative D call: TRBD1 (6 bases). V was pared by 5 bases and J by 0 bases, with 15 bases between. The CDR3 length is 15 residues. Germline V CDR1 and CDR2: SQVTM, ANQGSEA. The CDR3 loop is CSVLRTATSTDTQYF. CDR3 DNA: TGCAGCGTTCTGAGGACAGCCACTAGCACAGATACGCAGTATTTT.

This clonotype was counted at least ten times. This chain joins TRBV12-3 or TRBV12-4 and TRBJ1-1; 9 nucleotides line up with TRBD1. V was pared by 3 bases and J by 1 base, with 0 bases of the junction left unmatched. The CDR3 runs 14 residues. CDR3 amino acids: CASSLDRGNTEAFF. The CDR3 DNA reads TGTGCCAGCAGTTTGGACAGGGGGAACACTGAAGCTTTCTTT.

Many counts were recorded for this clonotype. This chain connects TRBV2 to TRBJ2-7; D gene ambiguous. Germline V gene sequence: CDR1 SNHLY, CDR2 FYNNEI. Deletions cut 0 bases from V and 7 bases from J, with 10 bases between. CDR3 length equals 13 residues. CDR3 residues: CASSEARFYEQYF. The CDR3 nucleotides read TGTGCCAGCAGTGAAGCACGGTTTTATGAGCAGTACTTC.

The chain carries TRBV4-1 and TRBJ1-1, with D hard to call. The CDR3 spans 15 residues. The germline V gene has CDR1 MGHRA and CDR2 YSYEKL. Trimming removed 4 bases from V and 0 bases from J, with 12 bases in between. Written as DNA, the CDR3 is TGCGCCAGCAGCCTTTCGAATGTGATGAACACTGAAGCTTTCTTT. Translated, it gives CASSLSNVMNTEAFF.

This clonotype was recorded at least ten times. The V gene is TRBV27, the J gene TRBJ1-6; D unclear. This CDR3 comprises 14 residues. Germline-derived CDR1 and CDR2 are MNHEY and SMNVEV (reference sequence). Trimming removed 2 bases from V and 7 bases from J, with 9 bases in between. For the CDR3, the DNA is TGTGCCAGCAGTTTAACCACCGGCAATTCACCCCTCCACTTT. It specifies CASSLTTGNSPLHF.

About this clonotype: Possible read error: a much larger clone is one base away. The rearrangement uses TRBV5-6 and TRBJ2-7, with 7 bases aligning to TRBD2. Germline loops: CDR1 SGHDT, CDR2 YYEEEE. The CDR3 spans 14 residues. The junction had 5 bases not matched to a gene; V was cut back by 3 bases and J by 2 bases. This CDR3 is CASSSGGHTYEQYF. CDR3 nucleotide sequence: TGTGCCAGCAGCTCGGGAGGACATACCTACGAGCAGTACTTC. Full variable domain (outside the CDR3, taken from reference TRBV5-6 and TRBJ2-7): DAGVTQSPTHLIKTRGQQVTLRCSPKSGHDTVSWYQQALGQGPQFIFQYYEEEERQRGNFPDRFSGHQFPNYSSELNVNALLLGDSALYLCASSSGGHTYEQYFGPGTRLTVT.

Many counts were recorded for this clonotype. The CDR3 region is CASPTPLGPLGYGYTF. CDR3 nucleotides: TGTGCCAGTCCTACGCCCCTGGGCCCCCTAGGCTATGGCTACACCTTC. The chain uses TRBV2 and TRBJ1-2; D not resolved. CDR3 length equals 16 residues. The V end was cut by 9 bases, the J end by 4 bases, with 24 bases between. Germline V CDR1 and CDR2: SNHLY, FYNNEI.

This clonotype has at least ten counts. The gene calls are TRBV18 and TRBJ2-2; D is perhaps TRBD1 (5 bases). This CDR3 is 14 amino acids long. Trimming shortened V by 7 bases and J by 2 bases, and 11 bases separated the two germline ends. Germline CDR1 is KGHSH and CDR2 is LQKENI. The CDR3 region is CASFRQYNTGELFF. As DNA, the CDR3 is TGTGCCAGCTTCCGACAGTATAACACCGGGGAGCTGTTTTTT. The whole variable domain, filled in from reference TRBV18 and TRBJ2-2, reads NAGVMQNPRHLVRRRGQEARLRCSPMKGHSHVYWYRQLPEEGLKFMVYLQKENIIDESGMPKERFSAEFPKEGPSILRIQQVVRGDSAAYFCASFRQYNTGELFFGEGSRLTVL.

This clonotype came up a few times. This chain links TRBV27 with TRBJ1-4; D might be TRBD1 (6 bases). Germline V gene lookup returns CDR1 MNHEY and CDR2 SMNVEV (reference sequence). The length of the CDR3 is 15 residues. V dropped 4 bases and J dropped 0 bases, with 9 bases sitting between them. The chain's CDR3 is CASSYRQATNEKLFF. The CDR3 nucleotides read TGTGCCAGCAGTTATAGACAGGCAACTAATGAAAAACTGTTTTTT.

This clonotype was seen only a few times. The chain combines TRBV19 with TRBJ1-1; TRBD1 matches at 8 bases. This CDR3 comprises 16 residues. Trimming removed 3 bases from V and 0 bases from J; junction bases left unmatched: 6. Germline V gene data show CDR1 as LNHDA and CDR2 as SQIVND (reference sequence). CDR3 sequence reads: CASSISRGLLNTEAFF. The DNA of the CDR3 is TGTGCCAGTAGTATCTCCAGGGGGCTATTGAACACTGAAGCTTTCTTT.